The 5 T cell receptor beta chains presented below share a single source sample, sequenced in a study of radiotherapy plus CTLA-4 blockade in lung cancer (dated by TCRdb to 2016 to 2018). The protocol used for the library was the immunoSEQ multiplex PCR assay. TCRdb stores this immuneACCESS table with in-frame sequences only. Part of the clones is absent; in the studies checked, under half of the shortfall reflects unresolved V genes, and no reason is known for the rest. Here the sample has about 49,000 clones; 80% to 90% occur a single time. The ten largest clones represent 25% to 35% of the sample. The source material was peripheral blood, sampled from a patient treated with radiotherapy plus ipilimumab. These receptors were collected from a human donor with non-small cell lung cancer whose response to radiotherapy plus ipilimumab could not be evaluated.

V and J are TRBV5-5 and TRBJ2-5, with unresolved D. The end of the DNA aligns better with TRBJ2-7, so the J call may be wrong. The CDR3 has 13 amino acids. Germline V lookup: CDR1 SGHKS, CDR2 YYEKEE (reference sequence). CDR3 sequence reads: CASSFGGSYEQYF. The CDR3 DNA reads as TGTGCCAGCAGCTTTGGCGGCTCCTACGAGCAGTACTTC.

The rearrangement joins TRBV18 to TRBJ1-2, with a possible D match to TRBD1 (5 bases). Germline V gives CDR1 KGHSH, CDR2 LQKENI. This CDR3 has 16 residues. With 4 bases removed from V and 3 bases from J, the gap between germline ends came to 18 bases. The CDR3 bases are TGTGCCAGCTCACTCCCTGGAAGGGGCTATGACTATGGCTACACCTTC. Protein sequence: CASSLPGRGYDYGYTF.

CDR3: CASSFQGKGYTF. Here the CDR3 DNA reads TGCGCCAGCAGCTTCCAGGGGAAGGGCTACACCTTC. The J gene is TRBJ1-2, the V gene TRBV5-1, with a possible D match to TRBD1 (6 bases). CDR3 length: 12 amino acids. CDR1 is SGHRS, CDR2 YFSETQ, per germline. The V and J ends lost 2 bases and 8 bases respectively, with 10 bases between them. Drawing the rest from reference TRBV5-1 and TRBJ1-2, the complete variable domain is KAGVTQTPRYLIKTRGQQVTLSCSPISGHRSVSWYQQTPGQGLQFLFEYFSETQRNKGNFPGRFSGRQFSNSRSEMNVSTLELGDSALYLCASSFQGKGYTFGSGTRLTVV.

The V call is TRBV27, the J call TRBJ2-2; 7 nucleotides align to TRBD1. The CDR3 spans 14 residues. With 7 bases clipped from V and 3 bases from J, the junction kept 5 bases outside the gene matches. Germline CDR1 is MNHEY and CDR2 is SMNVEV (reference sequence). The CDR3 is CASTKGGYTGELFF. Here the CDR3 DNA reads TGTGCCAGCACCAAAGGGGGCTACACCGGGGAGCTGTTTTTT.

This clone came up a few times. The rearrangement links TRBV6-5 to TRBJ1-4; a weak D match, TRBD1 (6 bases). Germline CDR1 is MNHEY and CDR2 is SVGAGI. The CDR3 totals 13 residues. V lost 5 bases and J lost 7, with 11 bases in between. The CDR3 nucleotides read TGTGCCAGCAGTCTTCAGGGGCGTGAAAAACTGTTTTTT. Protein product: CASSLQGREKLFF.